The present T cell receptor beta chain was sequenced within a study of graft-versus-host responses after intestinal transplantation. About the research overall: Transplant types were multivisceral, liver-intestinal, or isolated intestinal. Every one of the recipients received anti-thymocyte globulin induction and afterwards took tacrolimus and steroids for approximately 3 years. Study-level findings and limits: Graft-donor T cell macrochimerism in patients accompanied high graft-versus-host to host-versus-graft clonal ratios in allografts.

Sequencing was performed with immunoSEQ multiplex PCR; in TCRdb, only in-frame clones are kept and a portion is missing. Of tens of thousands of clones in the sample, around 90% are singletons; the top ten hold approximately 1.6%. The CDR3 sequence is 16 residues long. The V segment lost 0 bases and the J segment 5 bases; nucleotides outside the gene matches: 3. Germline CDR1 and CDR2: MNHEY and SMNVEV (reference sequence). Comment on this clone: The antigen remains undetermined.

The J gene is TRBJ2-2, the V gene TRBV27; 10 nucleotides agree with TRBD1. The input for sequencing was PBMCs, taken 26 days after transplant. The TCR sequence derives from a human patient who received an intestinal transplant, so some T cells may come from the graft donor. CDR3 DNA sequence: TGTGCCAGCAGTTTATCGACAGGGGGCCGAACCGGGGAGCTGTTTTTT. The encoded protein is CASSLSTGGRTGELFF.